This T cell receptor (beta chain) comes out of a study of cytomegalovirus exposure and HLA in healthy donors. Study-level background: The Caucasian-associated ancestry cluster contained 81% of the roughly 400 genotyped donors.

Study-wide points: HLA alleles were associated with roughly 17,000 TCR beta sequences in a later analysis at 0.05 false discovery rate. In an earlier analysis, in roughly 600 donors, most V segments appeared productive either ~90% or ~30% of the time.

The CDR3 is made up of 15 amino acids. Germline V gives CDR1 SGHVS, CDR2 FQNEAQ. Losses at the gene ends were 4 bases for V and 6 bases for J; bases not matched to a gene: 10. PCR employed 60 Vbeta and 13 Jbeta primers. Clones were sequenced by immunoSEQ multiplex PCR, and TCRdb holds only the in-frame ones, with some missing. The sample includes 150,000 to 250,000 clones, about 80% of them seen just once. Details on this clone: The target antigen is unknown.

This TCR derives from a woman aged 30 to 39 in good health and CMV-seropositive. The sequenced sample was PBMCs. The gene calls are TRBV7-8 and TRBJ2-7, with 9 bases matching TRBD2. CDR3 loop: CASSSFAGGPGEQYF. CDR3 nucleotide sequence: TGTGCCAGCAGCTCCTTCGCGGGAGGGCCGGGCGAGCAGTACTTC.